This TCR beta chain is from a study of T cells in Graves' hyperthyroidism and ophthalmopathy. There are 17 residues in the CDR3. Unmatched junction bases numbered 6, after V lost 2 bases and J lost 0 bases. Germline loops: CDR1 MNHEY, CDR2 SVGEGT. This clonotype was detected many times. RNA transcripts gave rise to amplified TCR beta CDR3 regions. The HTBI set primed first-round TCR CDR3 RT-PCR. TCRdb fed the multiplex PCR reads into MiXCR, producing one record per CDR3 protein. This table holds about 590,000 distinct CDR3 sequences, 11% to 15% found once. The sequenced sample consisted of blood. The origin of this receptor is a woman aged 18-29 years with Graves' ophthalmopathy. The V and J genes are TRBV6-2 or TRBV6-3 and TRBJ2-1; 8 nucleotides match TRBD1. The CDR3 region has the DNA TGTGCCAGCAGTTACGGACAGGGTGTCAGCTCCTACAATGAGCAGTTCTTC. It codes for CASSYGQGVSSYNEQFF.